Listed below are T cell receptor beta chains from one sample, sequenced in a study of OX40 agonist ivuxolimab in advanced cancers. The repertoire was sequenced with immunoSEQ multiplex PCR; TCRdb's copy has only in-frame clones and lacks some. The profile shows 20,000 to 25,000 clones, around 72% of them singletons. The specimen comprised CD4+ or CD8+ T cells sorted from blood, sampled in a trial of the OX40 agonist ivuxolimab. The receptors were gathered from an adult with an advanced solid tumor such as melanoma, head and neck, liver or kidney cancer. CDR3s include the opening cysteine and the closing phenylalanine or tryptophan. The order of the fields is clone size, D gene, V gene, J gene, CDR3 DNA, CDR3 protein. The D gene is left open where the match is weak. Where a row states a size, it is once, few, many or the class of an expanded clone; other rows omit it.

>few|-|TRBV4-3|TRBJ1-6
TGCGCCAGCAGCCAAGGGGTTTGGGGTTCACCCCTCCACTTT
CASSQGVWGSPLHF
>-|TRBD1|TRBV11-2|TRBJ2-7
TGTGCCAGCACTTGGACAGGCCACTACGAGCAGTACTTC
CASTWTGHYEQYF
>-|TRBD1|TRBV7-3|TRBJ1-4
TGTGCCAGCAGACGCGGGACAGGGTTTGAAAAACTGTTTTTT
CASRRGTGFEKLFF
>-|-|TRBV21-1|TRBJ2-7
TGTGCCAGCAGCAAACCGGGCATACTAACCTACGAGCAGTACTTC
CASSKPGILTYEQYF
>-|TRBD1|TRBV9|TRBJ2-3
TGTGCCAGCAAGGGACAGGGAGGCACAGATACGCAGTATTTT
CASKGQGGTDTQYF
>-|-|TRBV9|TRBJ2-3
TGTGCCAGCAGCGTAGACGGGCCACCCGGGGATACGCAGTATTTT
CASSVDGPPGDTQYF
>-|TRBD2|TRBV28|TRBJ2-7
TGTGCCAGCAGTTTAGGGCTAGCGGTCTACGAGCAGTACTTC
CASSLGLAVYEQYF
>-|TRBD1|TRBV9|TRBJ1-1
TGTGCCAGCAGCGTTCTCAGGGGGACGAACACTGAAGCTTTCTTT
CASSVLRGTNTEAFF
>-|-|TRBV7-9|TRBJ2-1
TGTGCCAGCAGCTTTGGGACGGCTGAGCAGTTCTTC
CASSFGTAEQFF
>-|TRBD2|TRBV27|TRBJ2-7
TGTGCCAGCGGCCTAGCGGGGGGGACGTACGAGCAGTACTTC
CASGLAGGTYEQYF
>-|TRBD2|TRBV6-1|TRBJ2-7
TGTGCCAGCAGTGAAGTGGCGGGGGGCAACTACGAGCAGTACTTC
CASSEVAGGNYEQYF
>-|-|TRBV5-1|TRBJ2-7
TGCGCCAGCAGCTTGGAGTCGGGGTCCTACTACGAGCAGTACTTC
CASSLESGSYYEQYF
>-|-|TRBV5-5|TRBJ2-7
TGTGCCAGCAGCCCCTCGGGGGGCTGGGCACTTCACGAGCAGTACTTC
CASSPSGGWALHEQYF
>-|-|TRBV9|TRBJ2-1
TGTGCCAGCAGCGTAGAGGGGGTCCTCTTC
CASSVEGVLF
>-|-|TRBV4-1|TRBJ1-2
TGTGCCAGCAGCCAAGAGGGTGTCGGGGACTATGGCTACACCTTC
CASSQEGVGDYGYTF
>once|-|TRBV11-2|TRBJ2-3
TGTGCCAGCAGCGAAGAGGGTCTAGGCACAGATACGCAGTATTTT
CASSEEGLGTDTQYF
>-|-|TRBV6-4|TRBJ2-1
TGTGCCAGCAGTTACTTTGGTCCTAGCTGGGGGCAGTTCTTC
CASSYFGPSWGQFF
>medium-sized|-|TRBV28|TRBJ1-4
TGTGCCAGCAGTTTATGGAACAGTGGAGCAACTAATGAAAAACTGTTTTTT
CASSLWNSGATNEKLFF
>-|-|TRBV9|TRBJ2-3
TGTGCCAGCAGCGTGAACGAGGGCACAGATACGCAGTATTTT
CASSVNEGTDTQYF
>-|TRBD1|TRBV13|TRBJ2-7
TGTGCCAGCAGCCAGCATCGGACAGGGGGCGCCGAGCAGTACTTC
CASSQHRTGGAEQYF
>-|TRBD1|TRBV9|TRBJ2-1
TGTGCCAGCAGCTTACGGGACAGCCTTTTATCACTAGTCTACAATGAGCAGTTCTTC
CASSLRDSLLSLVYNEQFF
>-|TRBD2|TRBV4-3|TRBJ2-1
TGCGCCAGCAGCCAAGATAGCGGGGGTCGCTACAATGAGCAGTTCTTC
CASSQDSGGRYNEQFF